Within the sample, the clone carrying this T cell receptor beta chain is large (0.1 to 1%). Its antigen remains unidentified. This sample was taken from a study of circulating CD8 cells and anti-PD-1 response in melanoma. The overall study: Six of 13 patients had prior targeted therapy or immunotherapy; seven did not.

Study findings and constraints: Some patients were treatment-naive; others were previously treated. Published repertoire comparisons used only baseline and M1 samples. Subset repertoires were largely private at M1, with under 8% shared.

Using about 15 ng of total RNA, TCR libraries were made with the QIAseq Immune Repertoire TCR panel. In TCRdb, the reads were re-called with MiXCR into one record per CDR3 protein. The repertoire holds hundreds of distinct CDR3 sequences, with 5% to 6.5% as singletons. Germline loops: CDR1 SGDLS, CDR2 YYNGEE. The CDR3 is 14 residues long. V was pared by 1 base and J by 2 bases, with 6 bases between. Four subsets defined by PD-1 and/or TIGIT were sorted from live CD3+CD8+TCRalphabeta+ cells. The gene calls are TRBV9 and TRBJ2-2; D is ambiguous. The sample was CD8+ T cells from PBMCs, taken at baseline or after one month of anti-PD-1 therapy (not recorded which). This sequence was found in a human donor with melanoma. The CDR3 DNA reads TGTGCCAGCAGCGTAAGGCCCAACACCGGGGAGCTGTTTTTT. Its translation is CASSVRPNTGELFF.